This TCR beta chain was retrieved from a study of somatic mutations in cytotoxic T cells in rheumatoid arthritis. The CDR3 consists of 16 residues. J lost 3 bases, V lost 5 bases, and 13 bases had no gene match. Germline-derived CDR1 and CDR2 are SGHTA and FQGNSA. Assay: immunoSEQ multiplex PCR; the TCRdb copy retains only in-frame clones and omits some. The sample shows roughly 2,700 clones, about 90% of them seen only once. The chain carries TRBV7-2 and TRBJ2-7; the match to TRBD2 covers 7 bases. The clonotype originates from a woman aged 55-70 years with rheumatoid arthritis. What was sequenced was CD8+ T cells sorted from blood. As DNA, the CDR3 is TGTGCCAGCAGCAGCCGGGGAGGGTATATTGTCTACGAGCAGTACTTC. This gives the protein CASSSRGGYIVYEQYF.